This T cell receptor beta chain was recovered during a study of blood T cell repertoires in COVID-19. Using immunoSEQ multiplex PCR, the repertoire was profiled, and TCRdb retains in-frame clones only, with some absent. The profile covers around 110,000 clones, with roughly four fifths appearing a single time and 7% to 9.5% taken by the ten largest. Unmatched junction bases numbered 4, after V lost 6 bases and J lost 1 base. Germline V gene sequence: CDR1 SGHAT, CDR2 FQNNGV. The CDR3 has 14 residues. This TCR derives from an older man with active or convalescent COVID-19. The specimen sequenced was peripheral blood. The chain combines TRBV11-2 with TRBJ1-2, with 8 bases fitting TRBD1. CDR3 residues: CASSPDRGNYGYTF. The DNA for the CDR3 is TGTGCCAGCAGTCCCGACAGGGGTAACTATGGCTACACCTTC.